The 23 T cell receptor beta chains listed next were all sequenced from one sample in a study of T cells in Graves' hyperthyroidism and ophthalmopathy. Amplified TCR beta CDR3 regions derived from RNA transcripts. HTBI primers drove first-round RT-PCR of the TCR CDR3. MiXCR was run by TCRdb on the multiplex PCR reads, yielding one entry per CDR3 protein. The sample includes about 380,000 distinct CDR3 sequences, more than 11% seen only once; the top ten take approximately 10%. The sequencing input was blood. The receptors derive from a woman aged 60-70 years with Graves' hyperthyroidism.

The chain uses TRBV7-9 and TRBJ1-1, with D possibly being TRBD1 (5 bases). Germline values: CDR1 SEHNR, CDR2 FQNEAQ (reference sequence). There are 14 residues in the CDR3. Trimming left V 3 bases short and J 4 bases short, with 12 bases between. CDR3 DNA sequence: TGTGCCAGCAGCTTCGACACAGGAGGCACTGAAGCTTTCTTT. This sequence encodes CASSFDTGGTEAFF.

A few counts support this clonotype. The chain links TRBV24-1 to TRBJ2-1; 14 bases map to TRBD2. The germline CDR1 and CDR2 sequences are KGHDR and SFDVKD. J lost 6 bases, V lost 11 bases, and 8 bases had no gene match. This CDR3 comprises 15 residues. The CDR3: CAIGTSGSWGNEQFF. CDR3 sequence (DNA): TGTGCCATCGGGACTAGCGGGAGTTGGGGCAATGAGCAGTTCTTC.

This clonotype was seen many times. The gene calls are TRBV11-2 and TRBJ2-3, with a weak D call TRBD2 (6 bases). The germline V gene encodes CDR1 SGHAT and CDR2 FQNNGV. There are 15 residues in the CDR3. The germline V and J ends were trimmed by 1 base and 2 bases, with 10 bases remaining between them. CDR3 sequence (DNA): TGTGCCAGCAGCTTAGGCGGGACGTTCACAGATACGCAGTATTTT. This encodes CASSLGGTFTDTQYF.

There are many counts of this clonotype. The CDR3 loop is CASSSLRTEAFF. The DNA of the CDR3 is TGTGCCAGCAGCTCCTTGCGAACTGAAGCTTTCTTT. The V call is TRBV7-9, the J call TRBJ1-1; D is uncertain. Trimming pared 4 bases from V and 5 bases from J, leaving 8 bases between. In germline, CDR1 is SEHNR, CDR2 FQNEAQ (reference sequence). This CDR3 has 12 residues.

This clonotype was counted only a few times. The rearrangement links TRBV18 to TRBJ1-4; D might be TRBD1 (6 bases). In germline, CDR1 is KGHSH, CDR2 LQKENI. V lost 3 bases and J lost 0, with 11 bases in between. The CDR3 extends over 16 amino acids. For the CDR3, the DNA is TGTGCCAGCTCACCGCGACAGGTTTCAACTAATGAAAAACTGTTTTTT. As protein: CASSPRQVSTNEKLFF.

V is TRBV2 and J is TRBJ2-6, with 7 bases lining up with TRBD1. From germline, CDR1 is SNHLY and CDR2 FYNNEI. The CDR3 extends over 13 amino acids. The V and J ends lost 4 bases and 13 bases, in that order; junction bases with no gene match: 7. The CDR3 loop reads CASSGDSQAVLTF. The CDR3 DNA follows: TGTGCCAGCAGTGGGGACAGCCAAGCGGTCCTGACTTTC.

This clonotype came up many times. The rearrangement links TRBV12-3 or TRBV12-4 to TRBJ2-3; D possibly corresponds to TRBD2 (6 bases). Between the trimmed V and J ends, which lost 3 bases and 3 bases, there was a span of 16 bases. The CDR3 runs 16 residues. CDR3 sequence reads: CASSFAAFGGTDTQYF. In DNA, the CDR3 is TGTGCCAGCAGTTTTGCGGCCTTCGGAGGGACAGATACGCAGTATTTT.

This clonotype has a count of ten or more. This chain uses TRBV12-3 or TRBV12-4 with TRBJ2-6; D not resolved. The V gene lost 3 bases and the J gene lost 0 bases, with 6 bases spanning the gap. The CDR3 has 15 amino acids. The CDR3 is CASSFRTSGANVLTF. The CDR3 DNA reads TGTGCCAGCAGTTTTCGTACCTCTGGGGCCAACGTCCTGACTTTC.

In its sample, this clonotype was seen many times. The CDR3: CASSLRQADTQYF. CDR3 DNA sequence: TGTGCCAGCAGCCTACGACAGGCCGATACGCAGTATTTT. The gene calls are TRBV28 and TRBJ2-3; TRBD1 is a possible D gene (6 bases). The CDR3 loop spans 13 amino acids. Germline V gene data show CDR1 as MDHEN and CDR2 as SYDVKM. Trimming took off 6 bases at V and 6 bases at J, with 13 bases between the two ends.

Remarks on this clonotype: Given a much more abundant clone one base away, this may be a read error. The CDR3 nucleotides are TGTGCCAGCAGTGAACTAGCGGGCAATGAGCAGTTCTTC. Protein: CASSELAGNEQFF. The rearrangement uses TRBV6-1 and TRBJ2-1, with TRBD2 matching over 8 bases. The CDR3 is 13 amino acids. The V gene end was trimmed by 2 bases and the J gene end by 6 bases; junction bases not matched to a gene: 0. Germline CDR1 is MNHNS and CDR2 is SASEGT.

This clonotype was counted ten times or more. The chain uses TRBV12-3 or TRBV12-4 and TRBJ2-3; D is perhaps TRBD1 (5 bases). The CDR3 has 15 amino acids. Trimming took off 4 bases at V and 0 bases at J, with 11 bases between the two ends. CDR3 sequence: CASSYDSFSTDTQYF. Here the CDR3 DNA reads TGTGCCAGCAGTTACGACAGTTTTAGCACAGATACGCAGTATTTT.

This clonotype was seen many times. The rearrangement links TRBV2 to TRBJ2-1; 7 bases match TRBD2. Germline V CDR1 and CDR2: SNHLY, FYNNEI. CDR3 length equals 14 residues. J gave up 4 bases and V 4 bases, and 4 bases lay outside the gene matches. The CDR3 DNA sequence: TGTGCCAGCAGTGGCGGGAGAGAGTACAATGAGCAGTTCTTC. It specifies CASSGGREYNEQFF.

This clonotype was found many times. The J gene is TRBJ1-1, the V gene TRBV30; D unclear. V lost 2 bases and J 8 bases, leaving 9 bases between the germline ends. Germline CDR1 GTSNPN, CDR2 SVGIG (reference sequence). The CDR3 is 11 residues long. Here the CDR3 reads CAWSRLGEAFF. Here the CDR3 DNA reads TGTGCCTGGAGTAGATTAGGGGAAGCTTTCTTT.

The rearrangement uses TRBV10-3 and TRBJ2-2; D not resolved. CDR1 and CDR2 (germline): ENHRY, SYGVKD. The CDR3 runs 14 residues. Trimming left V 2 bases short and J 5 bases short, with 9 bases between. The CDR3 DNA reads TGTGCCATCAGTGAGAACGTATTGACCGGGGAGCTGTTTTTT. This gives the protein CAISENVLTGELFF.

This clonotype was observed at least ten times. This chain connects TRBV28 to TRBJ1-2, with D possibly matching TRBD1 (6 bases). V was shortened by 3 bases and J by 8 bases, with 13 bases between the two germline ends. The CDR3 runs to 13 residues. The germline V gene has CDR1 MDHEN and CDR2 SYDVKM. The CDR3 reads CASSLATGRGYTF. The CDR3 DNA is TGTGCCAGCAGTTTGGCTACAGGGAGAGGCTACACCTTC.

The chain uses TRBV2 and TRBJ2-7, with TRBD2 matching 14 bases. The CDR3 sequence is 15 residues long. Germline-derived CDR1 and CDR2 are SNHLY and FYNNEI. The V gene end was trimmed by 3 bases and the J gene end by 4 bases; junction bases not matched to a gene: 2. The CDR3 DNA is TGTGCCAGCAGTGAGGGACTAGCGGGAGCGTACGAGCAGTACTTC. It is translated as CASSEGLAGAYEQYF.

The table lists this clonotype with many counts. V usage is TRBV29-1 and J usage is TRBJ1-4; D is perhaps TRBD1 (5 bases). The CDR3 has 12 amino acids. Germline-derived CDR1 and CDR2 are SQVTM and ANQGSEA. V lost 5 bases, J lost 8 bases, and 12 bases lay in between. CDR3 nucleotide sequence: TGCAGCGTTCGCCAGGGACGAGAAAAACTGTTTTTT. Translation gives CSVRQGREKLFF.

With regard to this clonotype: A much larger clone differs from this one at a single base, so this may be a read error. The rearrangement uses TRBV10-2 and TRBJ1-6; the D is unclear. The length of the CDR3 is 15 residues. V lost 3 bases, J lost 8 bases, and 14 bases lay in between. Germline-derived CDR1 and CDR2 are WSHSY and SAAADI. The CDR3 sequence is CASSDSMHPDSPLHF. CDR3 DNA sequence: TGCGCCAGCAGTGATAGTATGCACCCCGATTCACCCCTCCACTTT.

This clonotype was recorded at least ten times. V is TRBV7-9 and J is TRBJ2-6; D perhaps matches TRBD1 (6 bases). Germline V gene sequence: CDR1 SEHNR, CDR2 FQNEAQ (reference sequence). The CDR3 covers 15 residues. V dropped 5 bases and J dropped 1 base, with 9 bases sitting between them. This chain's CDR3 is CASSHGQSGANVLTF. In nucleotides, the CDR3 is TGTGCCAGCAGCCACGGACAGTCTGGGGCCAACGTCCTGACTTTC.

The CDR3 DNA follows: TGTGCCAGCAGCTCTGGACGGGCCGGGCATAGCAATCAGCCCCAGCATTTT. This encodes CASSSGRAGHSNQPQHF. The chain carries TRBV11-2 and TRBJ1-5; D is uncertain. Germline CDR1 SGHAT, CDR2 FQNNGV. The CDR3 is 17 residues long. V was cut by 4 bases and J by 0 bases, with 16 bases left in between.

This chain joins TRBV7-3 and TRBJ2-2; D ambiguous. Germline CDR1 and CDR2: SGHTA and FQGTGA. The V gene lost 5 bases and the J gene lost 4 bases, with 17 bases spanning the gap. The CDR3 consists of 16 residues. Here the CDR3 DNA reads TGTGCCAGCAGCCCACAAAGGGTCACAAGCACCGGGGAGCTGTTTTTT. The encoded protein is CASSPQRVTSTGELFF.

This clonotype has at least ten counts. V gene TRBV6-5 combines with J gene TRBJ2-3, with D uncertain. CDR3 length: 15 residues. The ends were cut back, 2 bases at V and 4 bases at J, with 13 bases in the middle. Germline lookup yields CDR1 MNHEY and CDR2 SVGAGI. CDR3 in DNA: TGTGCCAGCAGTTACCTCTCGGATGGATCAGATACGCAGTATTTT. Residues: CASSYLSDGSDTQYF.

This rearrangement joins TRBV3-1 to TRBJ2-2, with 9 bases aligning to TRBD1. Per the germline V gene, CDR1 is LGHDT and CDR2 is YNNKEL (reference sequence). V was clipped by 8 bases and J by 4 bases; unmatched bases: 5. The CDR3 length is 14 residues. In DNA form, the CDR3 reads TGTGCCAGCGGCAACAGGGGGCCCACCGGGGAGCTGTTTTTT. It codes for CASGNRGPTGELFF.